Below, 24 T cell receptor beta chains from the same sample are listed, as sequenced in a study of Tregs in tolerant kidney transplant recipients. Clones were read by immunoSEQ multiplex PCR, and TCRdb kept only the in-frame ones, dropping some. The table has about 110,000 clones, 90% seen once. The source material was CD4+ T cells from blood, sampled before the transplant. The receptors here all came from a human donor who received a combined kidney and bone marrow transplant.

The chain has TRBV6-1 and TRBJ2-7; TRBD1 aligns across 11 bases. CDR3 length equals 13 residues. CDR1 is MNHNS and CDR2 is SASEGT in the germline V gene. V lost 7 bases, J lost 4 bases, and 3 bases stayed unmatched. CDR3 in amino acids: CASIGTGGYEQYF. CDR3 DNA sequence: TGTGCCAGCATAGGGACAGGGGGTTACGAGCAGTACTTC.

This sequence joins TRBV28 and TRBJ1-2; 7 nucleotides match TRBD1. This CDR3 is built from 14 residues. Trimming cost V 8 bases and J 8 bases; bases outside gene matches: 14. Germline values: CDR1 MDHEN, CDR2 SYDVKM. The CDR3 bases are TGTGCCAGCGTATTCCGGGACAGTCGGCCCGGCTACACCTTC. Amino acids: CASVFRDSRPGYTF.

This rearrangement joins TRBV5-4 to TRBJ1-2; a weak D match, TRBD1 (6 bases). CDR1 and CDR2 from the germline V gene are SGHNT and YYREEE (reference sequence). This CDR3 region has 14 residues. The germline V and J ends were trimmed by 6 bases and 0 bases, with 12 bases remaining between them. CDR3 DNA sequence: TGTGCCAGCACCCAAACAGGGTCTAACTATGGCTACACCTTC. Amino acids: CASTQTGSNYGYTF.

This chain links TRBV11-2 with TRBJ2-3; no clear D. Trimming took 3 bases from V and 10 from J, leaving 8 bases between them. Germline-derived CDR1 and CDR2 are SGHAT and FQNNGV. CDR3 length: 11 amino acids. This CDR3 is CASSFGDAQYF. The DNA for the CDR3 is TGTGCCAGCAGCTTCGGTGATGCGCAGTATTTT.

The chain links TRBV5-4 to TRBJ2-2, with D possibly TRBD1 on 7 matching bases. V was shortened by 3 bases and J by 2 bases, with 14 bases between the two germline ends. The germline V gene has CDR1 SGHNT and CDR2 YYREEE (reference sequence). The CDR3 spans 16 residues. The CDR3 nucleotides read TGTGCCAGCAGCTCAGGCGGGACAGCAAACACCGGGGAGCTGTTTTTT. The encoded protein is CASSSGGTANTGELFF. Filled out from reference TRBV5-4 and TRBJ2-2, the complete variable domain reads ETGVTQSPTHLIKTRGQQVTLRCSSQSGHNTVSWYQQALGQGPQFIFQYYREEENGRGNFPPRFSGLQFPNYSSELNVNALELDDSALYLCASSSGGTANTGELFFGEGSRLTVL.

The chain employs TRBV11-2 and TRBJ2-5, with D possibly being TRBD1 (5 bases). The CDR3 consists of 14 residues. V was pared by 5 bases and J by 5 bases, with 15 bases between. Germline V CDR1 and CDR2: SGHAT, FQNNGV. The CDR3 nucleotides are TGTGCCAGCAGCGGTGGGCAGGGTGGGGAGACCCAGTACTTC. Its translation: CASSGGQGGETQYF.

The chain couples TRBV7-8 to TRBJ2-5; 7 bases line up with TRBD1. The ends lost 7 bases at V and 3 bases at J; junction bases unmatched: 8. The CDR3 sequence is 14 residues long. CDR1 SGHVS and CDR2 FQNEAQ come from the germline V gene. The CDR3 loop reads CASTRGSSKETQYF. The CDR3 coding sequence is TGTGCCAGCACCAGGGGGAGTTCCAAAGAGACCCAGTACTTC.

The chain has TRBV25-1 and TRBJ2-5; D not resolved. Trimming removed 4 bases at V and 5 bases at J, with 8 bases between. The CDR3 is 12 amino acids. Germline V gene sequence: CDR1 MGHDK, CDR2 SYGVNS. The DNA of the CDR3 is TGTGCCAGCAGTGGGTCCGCGGAGACCCAGTACTTC. This codes for CASSGSAETQYF.

The chain is built from TRBV6-6 and TRBJ1-3; D is possibly TRBD1 (5 bases). V was clipped by 6 bases and J by 1 base, with 13 bases between them. CDR1 is MNHNY and CDR2 is SVGAGI in the germline V gene (reference sequence). The CDR3 has 15 residues. DNA for the CDR3: TGTGCCAGCAGACCTCCGGGGGGTTCTGGAAACACCATATATTTT. Protein: CASRPPGGSGNTIYF.

The V and J genes are TRBV7-2 and TRBJ2-7; TRBD1 matches at 9 bases. Germline CDR1 is SGHTA and CDR2 is FQGNSA. The CDR3 consists of 13 residues. V shed 5 bases, J shed 5 bases, and the junction held 4 bases outside the gene matches. The CDR3 DNA reads TGTGCCAGCAGCCGCCGGGACAGGGACGAGCAGTACTTC. It is translated as CASSRRDRDEQYF.

The chain links TRBV5-1 to TRBJ1-1, with 7 bases that match TRBD1. With V trimmed by 4 bases and J by 5 bases, 11 bases remained unmatched. In germline, CDR1 is SGHRS, CDR2 YFSETQ. The CDR3 loop spans 15 amino acids. The CDR3 DNA reads TGCGCCAGCAGCCCCGAGGGCAGGGGGGTTACTGAAGCTTTCTTT. It codes for CASSPEGRGVTEAFF.

As DNA, the CDR3 is TGTGCCAGCAGCAACTACCAAGGCGGGGAGACCTACGAGCAGTACTTC. Encoded protein: CASSNYQGGETYEQYF. The chain combines TRBV21-1 with TRBJ2-7; the D call in the table, TRBD2, was not verified against the DNA. TRBV21-1 is given as a pseudogene. This CDR3 is 16 amino acids long.

The rearrangement joins TRBV29-1 to TRBJ1-1; 9 bases align to TRBD1. The junction had 2 bases not matched to a gene; V was cut back by 5 bases and J by 1 base. Germline CDR1 and CDR2: SQVTM and ANQGSEA. The CDR3 extends over 13 amino acids. In nucleotides, the CDR3 is TGCAGCGTTCTGGGACAGGGGAACACTGAAGCTTTCTTT. This encodes CSVLGQGNTEAFF.

This chain connects TRBV6-1 to TRBJ1-3; TRBD1 is a possible D gene (6 bases). The CDR3 consists of 15 residues. Germline V gives CDR1 MNHNS, CDR2 SASEGT. V lost 4 bases and J 4 bases, leaving 14 bases between the germline ends. The CDR3 DNA sequence: TGTGCCAGCAGTGTCACAGGGATCAGCGGAAACACCATATATTTT. Protein: CASSVTGISGNTIYF.

This CDR3 reads CASSLGQGKAQPQHF. The CDR3 region has the DNA TGTGCCAGCAGCCTCGGACAGGGAAAGGCTCAGCCCCAGCATTTT. This chain joins TRBV28 and TRBJ1-5; 8 bases line up with TRBD1. This CDR3 is built from 15 residues. The V and J ends lost 6 bases and 6 bases, in that order; junction bases with no gene match: 10. Germline CDR1 and CDR2: MDHEN and SYDVKM.

This chain connects TRBV12-5 to TRBJ2-3; TRBD1 matches 9 bases. The CDR3 sequence is 14 residues long. V shed 5 bases and J 6 bases; nucleotides not matched to a gene: 6. Germline CDR1 LGHNT, CDR2 FRNRAP. Written as DNA, the CDR3 is TGTGCTAGTGGTCCGACAGGGGGACGGGATACGCAGTATTTT. Its protein is CASGPTGGRDTQYF.

The genes are TRBV6-5 and TRBJ2-5; 7 bases line up with TRBD1. The V gene's germline CDR1 is MNHEY and CDR2 SVGAGI. This CDR3 is 14 amino acids long. J was trimmed by 5 bases and V by 6 bases; bases with no gene match: 9. In DNA, the CDR3 is TGTGCCAGCAGGGAAGGGGGCCGCGGTGAGACCCAGTACTTC. This translates into CASREGGRGETQYF.

The V and J genes are TRBV2 and TRBJ2-5, with TRBD2 matching over 11 bases. Trimming took 3 bases from V and 5 from J; bases not matched to a gene: 8. Germline CDR1 and CDR2: SNHLY and FYNNEI. CDR3 size: 16 residues. The CDR3 nucleotides are TGTGCCAGCAGTGAGACTAGCGGGGCGCCCGTGGAGACCCAGTACTTC. Translating it yields CASSETSGAPVETQYF. The variable domain in full, completed from reference TRBV2 and TRBJ2-5, reads EPEVTQTPSHQVTQMGQEVILRCVPISNHLYFYWYRQILGQKVEFLVSFYNNEISEKSEIFDDQFSVERPDGSNFTLKIRSTKLEDSAMYFCASSETSGAPVETQYFGPGTRLLVL.

The genes are TRBV19 and TRBJ1-2, with D unresolved. The CDR3 sequence is 14 residues long. Trimming pared 0 bases from V and 3 bases from J, leaving 8 bases between. Germline-derived CDR1 and CDR2 are LNHDA and SQIVND (reference sequence). CDR3 protein: CASSIDPTYYGYTF. CDR3 nucleotide sequence: TGTGCCAGTAGTATAGATCCAACTTACTATGGCTACACCTTC.

This clone was seen only once. The genes are TRBV7-2 and TRBJ2-3; weak D call: TRBD2 (7 bases). This CDR3 contains 15 residues. V lost 7 bases, J lost 5 bases, and 19 bases lay in between. Germline-derived CDR1 and CDR2 are SGHTA and FQGNSA. The CDR3 DNA reads as TGTGCCAGCACTGACCAGTGGGGGGGGCGAGATACGCAGTATTTT. Translation: CASTDQWGGRDTQYF.

V gene TRBV6-1 combines with J gene TRBJ2-7; TRBD2 agrees at 8 bases. Germline V gene data show CDR1 as MNHNS and CDR2 as SASEGT. Trimming took 0 bases from V and 2 from J; bases not matched to a gene: 6. This CDR3 has 16 amino acids. As DNA, the CDR3 is TGTGCCAGCAGTGAAGCCCCGGGGGGGCCCGCCTACGAGCAGTACTTC. It encodes CASSEAPGGPAYEQYF.

This rearrangement joins TRBV11-2 to TRBJ2-5, with D uncertain. Germline values: CDR1 SGHAT, CDR2 FQNNGV. Trimming stripped 2 bases from V and 2 bases from J, with 12 bases between. The CDR3 length is 15 residues. For the CDR3, the DNA is TGTGCCAGCAGCTTACAAGCCCCTTTACAAGAGACCCAGTACTTC. Translated: CASSLQAPLQETQYF.

The chain links TRBV9 to TRBJ2-1; the match to TRBD1 covers 9 bases. The CDR3 spans 12 residues. Germline CDR1 SGDLS, CDR2 YYNGEE. V gave up 3 bases and J gave up 12 bases; unmatched junction bases: 4. The CDR3 sequence: CASSGEDRGQFF. In DNA form, the CDR3 reads TGTGCCAGCAGCGGAGAGGACAGGGGGCAGTTCTTC.

V gene TRBV10-3 combines with J gene TRBJ2-5; D is unresolved. CDR1 and CDR2 (germline): ENHRY, SYGVKD. The CDR3 totals 14 residues. Trimming shortened V by 0 bases and J by 3 bases, and 8 bases separated the two germline ends. The DNA for the CDR3 is TGTGCCATCAGTGAGTCAGGTGGAGAAGAGACCCAGTACTTC. Translation: CAISESGGEETQYF.